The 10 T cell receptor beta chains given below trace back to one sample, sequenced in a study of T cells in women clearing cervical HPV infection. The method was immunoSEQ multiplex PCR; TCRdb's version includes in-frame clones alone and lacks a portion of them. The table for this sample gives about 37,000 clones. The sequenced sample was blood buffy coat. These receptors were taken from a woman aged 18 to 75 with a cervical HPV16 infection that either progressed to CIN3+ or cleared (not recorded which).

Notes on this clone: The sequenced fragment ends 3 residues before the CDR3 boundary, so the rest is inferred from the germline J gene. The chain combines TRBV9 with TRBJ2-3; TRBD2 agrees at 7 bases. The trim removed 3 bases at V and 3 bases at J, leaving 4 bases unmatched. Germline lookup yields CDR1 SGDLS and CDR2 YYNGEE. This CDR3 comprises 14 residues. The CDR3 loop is CASSESGGTDTQYF. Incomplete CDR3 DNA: TGTGCCAGCAGCGAGTCGGGGGGAACAGATACG.

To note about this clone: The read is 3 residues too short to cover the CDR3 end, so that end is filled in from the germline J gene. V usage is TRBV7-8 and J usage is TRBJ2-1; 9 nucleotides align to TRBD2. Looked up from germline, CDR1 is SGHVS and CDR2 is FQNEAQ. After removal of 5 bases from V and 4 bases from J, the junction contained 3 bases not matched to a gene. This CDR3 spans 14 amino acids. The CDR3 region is CASSRLAVYNEQFF. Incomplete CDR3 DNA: TGTGCCAGCAGCCGACTAGCGGTGTACAATGAG.

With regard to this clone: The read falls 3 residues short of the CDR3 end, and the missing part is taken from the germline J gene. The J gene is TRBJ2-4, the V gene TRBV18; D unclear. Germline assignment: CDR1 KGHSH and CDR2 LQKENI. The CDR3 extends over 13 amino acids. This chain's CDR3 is CASSPTESYGQYF. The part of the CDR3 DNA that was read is TGTGCCAGCTCACCTACAGAAAGCTATGGT.

The covered CDR3 bases are TGTGCCTGGACCCGGGACAGGGCCGGGGAG. This codes for CAWTRDRAGE. The full CDR3 protein is CAWTRDRAGELFF. This chain uses TRBV30 with TRBJ2-2; 9 bases map to TRBD1. From the germline J gene comes the end of the CDR3, since the read stops 3 residues before it. Germline V lookup: CDR1 GTSNPN, CDR2 SVGIG (reference sequence). The junction had 3 bases not matched to a gene; V was cut back by 4 bases and J by 6 bases. The CDR3 is 13 amino acids.

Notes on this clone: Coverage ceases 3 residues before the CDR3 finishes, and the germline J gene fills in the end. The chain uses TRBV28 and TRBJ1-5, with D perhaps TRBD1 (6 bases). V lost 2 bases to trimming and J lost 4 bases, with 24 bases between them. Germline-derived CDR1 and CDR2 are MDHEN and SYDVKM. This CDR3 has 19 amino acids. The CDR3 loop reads CASSLRGTGFRSLNQPQHF. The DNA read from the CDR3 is TGTGCCAGCAGTTTACGGGGAACAGGGTTTAGGTCGCTGAATCAGCCC. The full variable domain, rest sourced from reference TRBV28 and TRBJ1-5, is DVKVTQSSRYLVKRTGEKVFLECVQDMDHENMFWYRQDPGLGLRLIYFSYDVKMKEKGDIPEGYSVSREKKERFSLILESASTNQTSMYLCASSLRGTGFRSLNQPQHFGDGTRLSIL.

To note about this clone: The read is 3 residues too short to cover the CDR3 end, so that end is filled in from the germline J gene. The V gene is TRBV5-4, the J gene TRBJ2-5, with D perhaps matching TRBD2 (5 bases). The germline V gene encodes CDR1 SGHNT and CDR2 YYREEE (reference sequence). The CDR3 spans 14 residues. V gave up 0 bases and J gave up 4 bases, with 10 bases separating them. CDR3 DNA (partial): TGTGCCAGCAGCTTGGAGAGGGTAGGAGAGACC. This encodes CASSLERVGET. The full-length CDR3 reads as CASSLERVGETQYF. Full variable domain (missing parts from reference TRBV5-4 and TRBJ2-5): ETGVTQSPTHLIKTRGQQVTLRCSSQSGHNTVSWYQQALGQGPQFIFQYYREEENGRGNFPPRFSGLQFPNYSSELNVNALELDDSALYLCASSLERVGETQYFGPGTRLLVL.

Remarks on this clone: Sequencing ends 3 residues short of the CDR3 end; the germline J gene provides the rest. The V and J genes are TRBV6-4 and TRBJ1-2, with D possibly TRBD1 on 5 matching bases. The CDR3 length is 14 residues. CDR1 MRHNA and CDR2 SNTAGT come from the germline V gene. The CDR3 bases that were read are TGTGCCAGCAGTGACTCGGGGCTCAGGGAAGGC. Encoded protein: CASSDSGLREG. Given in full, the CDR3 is CASSDSGLREGYTF.

The CDR3 loop is CASSGRDRVSHDYTF. The sequenced part of the CDR3 DNA is TGTGCCAGCTCAGGTCGGGACAGGGTGTCCCACGAC. This chain joins TRBV7-9 and TRBJ1-2; 9 nucleotides agree with TRBD1. The sequence runs out 3 residues before the end of the CDR3; the remainder is reconstructed from the germline J gene. The germline gives CDR1 SEHNR, CDR2 FQNEAQ (reference sequence). This CDR3 contains 15 residues.

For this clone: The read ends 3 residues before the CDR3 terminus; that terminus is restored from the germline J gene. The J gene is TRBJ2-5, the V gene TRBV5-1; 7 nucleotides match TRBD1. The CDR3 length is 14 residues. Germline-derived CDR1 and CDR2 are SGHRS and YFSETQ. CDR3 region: CASSLGTATDTQYF. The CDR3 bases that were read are TGCGCCAGCAGCTTAGGGACAGCCACAGATACC.

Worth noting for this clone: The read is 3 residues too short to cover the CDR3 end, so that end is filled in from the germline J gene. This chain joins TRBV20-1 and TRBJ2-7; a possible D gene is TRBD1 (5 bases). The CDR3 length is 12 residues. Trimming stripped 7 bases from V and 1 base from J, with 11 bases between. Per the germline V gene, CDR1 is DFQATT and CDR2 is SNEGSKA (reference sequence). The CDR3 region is CSGKGPSYEQYF. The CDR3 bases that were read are TGCAGTGGGAAGGGGCCTTCCTACGAG.